This T cell receptor beta chain was documented in a study of HIV-infected patients and healthy controls. The length of the CDR3 is 16 residues. Germline CDR1 is DFQATT and CDR2 is SNEGSKA (reference sequence). Trimming removed 4 bases at V and 2 bases at J, with 21 bases between. This clonotype was found many times. TCRdb used MiXCR to reprocess the 5' RACE reads, holding one entry per CDR3 protein. The table lists around 18,000 distinct CDR3 sequences, around 15% of them singletons, with about 24% in the top ten. The TCR was taken from a human donor in good health. V gene TRBV20-1 combines with J gene TRBJ2-7; TRBD1 is a possible D gene (5 bases). Sequencing was performed on CD8+ T cells from blood. This chain's CDR3 is CSATSLGHLDTYEQYF. CDR3 bases: TGCAGTGCTACAAGCCTAGGACATCTAGATACCTACGAGCAGTACTTC.